Reported below is one T cell receptor (beta chain). What it binds is not known. This table comes from immunoSEQ multiplex PCR, and its TCRdb copy is limited to in-frame clones, with some not included. The sample holds about 140,000 clones; over 75% are singletons and the top ten take around 1.6%. Unmatched junction bases numbered 12, after V lost 6 bases and J lost 6 bases. This CDR3 is 16 amino acids long. From germline, CDR1 is MDHEN and CDR2 SYDVKM. This sample was taken from a study of T cell responses to AZD1222 COVID-19 vaccine. General study results and limits: Clonal diversity was possibly underestimated, and the donors were mostly white British, with more females.

V is TRBV28 and J is TRBJ2-7; 12 bases are shared with TRBD2. This TCR derives from an adult in good health. The material was peripheral blood, obtained on day 0 of AZD1222 vaccination. The CDR3 nucleotides read TGTGCCAGCAGCACCCTCTCACTAGCGGGAGGAGGCGAGCAGTACTTC. This gives the protein CASSTLSLAGGGEQYF.